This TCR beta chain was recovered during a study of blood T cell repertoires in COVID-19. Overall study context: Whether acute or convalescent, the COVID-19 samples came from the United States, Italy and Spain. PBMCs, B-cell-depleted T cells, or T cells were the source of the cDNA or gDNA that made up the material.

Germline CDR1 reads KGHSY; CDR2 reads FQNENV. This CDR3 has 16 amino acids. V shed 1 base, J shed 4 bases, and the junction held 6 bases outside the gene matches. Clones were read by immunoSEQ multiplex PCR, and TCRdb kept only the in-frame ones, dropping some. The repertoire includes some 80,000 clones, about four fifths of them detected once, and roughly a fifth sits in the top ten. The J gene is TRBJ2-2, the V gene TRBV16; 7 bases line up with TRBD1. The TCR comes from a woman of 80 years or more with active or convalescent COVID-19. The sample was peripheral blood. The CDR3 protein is CASSQFETGITGELFF. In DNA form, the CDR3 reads TGTGCCAGCAGCCAATTTGAGACAGGGATCACCGGGGAGCTGTTTTTT.